A single sample gave rise to the 19 T cell receptor beta chains below, sequenced in a study of blood T cell repertoires in COVID-19. Data came from immunoSEQ multiplex PCR; TCRdb stores just in-frame clones and leaves some out. Altogether about 250,000 clones are present, approximately 85% being singletons, with the ten largest covering about 4%. The specimen was peripheral blood. Receptors originate from a man over 45 with acute or convalescent COVID-19.

The rearrangement joins TRBV5-8 to TRBJ1-5; 9 bases agree with TRBD1. The CDR3 loop spans 15 amino acids. V lost 4 bases, J lost 5 bases, and 7 bases stayed unmatched. Germline CDR1 is SGHTS and CDR2 is YDEGEE. This CDR3 is CASSPTGGNHQPQHF. In DNA form, the CDR3 reads TGTGCCAGCAGCCCAACAGGGGGCAACCATCAGCCCCAGCATTTT.

This clone was detected only a few times. This chain connects TRBV28 to TRBJ2-7; D is uncertain. The CDR3 loop spans 12 amino acids. Germline values: CDR1 MDHEN, CDR2 SYDVKM. Trimming removed 6 bases at V and 3 bases at J, with 9 bases between. CDR3 coding DNA: TGTGCCAGCAGCCTAGTGAACTACGAGCAGTACTTC. The encoded protein is CASSLVNYEQYF.

The chain is built from TRBV5-4 and TRBJ1-1, with 9 positions matching TRBD1. V trimming: 1 base; J trimming: 6 bases; junction bases outside the gene matches: 13. This CDR3 spans 17 amino acids. Germline lookup yields CDR1 SGHNT and CDR2 YYREEE (reference sequence). DNA of the CDR3: TGTGCCAGCAGCTTGTCGGGCCTGGGGACAGGGACGTCTGAAGCTTTCTTT. It specifies CASSLSGLGTGTSEAFF. Drawing the rest from reference TRBV5-4 and TRBJ1-1, the complete variable domain is ETGVTQSPTHLIKTRGQQVTLRCSSQSGHNTVSWYQQALGQGPQFIFQYYREEENGRGNFPPRFSGLQFPNYSSELNVNALELDDSALYLCASSLSGLGTGTSEAFFGQGTRLTVV.

CDR3 sequence (DNA): TGTGCCATCAGTGAGTCGGGAGGTGGTAAAACTGAAGCTTTCTTT. The encoded protein is CAISESGGGKTEAFF. The genes are TRBV10-3 and TRBJ1-1; D ambiguous. Germline V CDR1 and CDR2: ENHRY, SYGVKD. The length of the CDR3 is 15 residues. The V gene lost 0 bases and the J gene lost 5 bases, with 13 bases spanning the gap.

V is TRBV5-5 and J is TRBJ1-4; possible D gene TRBD1, 5 bases. Germline CDR1 is SGHKS and CDR2 is YYEKEE (reference sequence). CDR3 size: 17 residues. Trimming cost V 4 bases and J 0 bases, with 16 bases left between them. The CDR3 spells CASSRRLGVATNEKLFF. In DNA form, the CDR3 reads TGTGCCAGCAGCCGCCGGTTAGGGGTTGCAACTAATGAAAAACTGTTTTTT.

This clone has just a few counts. The chain combines TRBV7-9 with TRBJ2-1; D is ambiguous. The CDR3 is 13 amino acids. Per the germline V gene, CDR1 is SEHNR and CDR2 is FQNEAQ (reference sequence). V lost 5 bases and J lost 8, with 13 bases in between. CDR3 bases: TGTGCCAGCAGCCAAGTCCCGGTGGATGAGCAGTTCTTC. As protein: CASSQVPVDEQFF.

This clone was found a few times. This chain connects TRBV5-6 to TRBJ1-1; 8 bases align to TRBD1. This CDR3 has 17 residues. V was pared by 4 bases and J by 0 bases, with 11 bases of the junction left unmatched. The germline CDR1 and CDR2 sequences are SGHDT and YYEEEE. CDR3 protein: CASSPGTGSLVNTEAFF. DNA of the CDR3: TGTGCCAGCAGCCCCGGGACAGGTTCTCTAGTGAACACTGAAGCTTTCTTT.

This rearrangement joins TRBV11-2 to TRBJ2-3; a possible D gene is TRBD2 (6 bases). This CDR3 comprises 14 residues. With 6 bases removed from V and 4 bases from J, the gap between germline ends came to 14 bases. Germline CDR1 and CDR2: SGHAT and FQNNGV. CDR3 sequence (DNA): TGTGCCAGCAGGCTAGCCGGGGGTTCAGATACGCAGTATTTT. Translating it yields CASRLAGGSDTQYF. The complete variable domain, with remaining parts taken from reference TRBV11-2 and TRBJ2-3, reads EAGVAQSPRYKIIEKRQSVAFWCNPISGHATLYWYQQILGQGPKLLIQFQNNGVVDDSQLPKDRFSAERLKGVDSTLKIQPAKLEDSAVYLCASRLAGGSDTQYFGPGTRLTVL.

The J gene is TRBJ1-6, the V gene TRBV2, with D unresolved. Per the germline V gene, CDR1 is SNHLY and CDR2 is FYNNEI. The V end lost 5 bases, the J end lost 5 bases, and 10 bases lay between the germline ends. The CDR3 has 14 amino acids. The CDR3 here is CASSRDGDNSPLHF. CDR3 DNA: TGTGCCAGCAGTCGCGACGGGGATAATTCACCCCTCCACTTT.

This chain joins TRBV5-6 and TRBJ1-1, with TRBD1 matching over 9 bases. Germline V CDR1 and CDR2: SGHDT, YYEEEE. V trimming: 5 bases; J trimming: 11 bases; junction bases outside the gene matches: 25. The CDR3 runs to 18 residues. The CDR3 loop reads CASRENRGHRPARSGAFF. CDR3 DNA sequence: TGTGCCAGCAGGGAAAACAGGGGGCATCGTCCAGCACGGAGTGGGGCTTTCTTT.

The DNA for the CDR3 is TGTGCCAGCAGCCACCGGACAGGGAACACAGATACGCAGTATTTT. This sequence encodes CASSHRTGNTDTQYF. The V gene is TRBV4-2, the J gene TRBJ2-3, with 8 bases that match TRBD1. Germline lookup yields CDR1 LGHNA and CDR2 YNFKEQ. With V trimmed by 3 bases and J by 2 bases, 4 bases remained unmatched. The CDR3 length is 15 residues.

This chain connects TRBV4-1 to TRBJ2-7; TRBD1 matches 7 bases. Germline V lookup: CDR1 MGHRA, CDR2 YSYEKL. This CDR3 contains 16 residues. Trimming cost V 1 base and J 3 bases; bases outside gene matches: 9. The DNA of the CDR3 is TGCGCCAGCAGCCAAGGAAGGCCGGGACAGAACTACGAGCAGTACTTC. It specifies CASSQGRPGQNYEQYF.

The table lists this clone with a few counts. The chain links TRBV2 to TRBJ2-1; 9 nucleotides line up with TRBD1. V lost 8 bases, J lost 10 bases, and 15 bases stayed unmatched. CDR3 length: 15 amino acids. The germline V gene encodes CDR1 SNHLY and CDR2 FYNNEI. The CDR3 DNA sequence: TGTGCCAGCCGGAGGGGGACAGGGTTCCCAGGGGAGCAGTTCTTC. Residues: CASRRGTGFPGEQFF.

V and J are TRBV5-1 and TRBJ2-7; 7 bases map to TRBD1. The CDR3 runs 15 residues. Germline V gene lookup returns CDR1 SGHRS and CDR2 YFSETQ. V was pared by 3 bases and J by 0 bases, with 6 bases of the junction left unmatched. For the CDR3, the DNA is TGCGCCAGCAGCTCAGGGGACAGAATCTCCTACGAGCAGTACTTC. As protein: CASSSGDRISYEQYF. Drawing the rest from reference TRBV5-1 and TRBJ2-7, the complete variable domain is KAGVTQTPRYLIKTRGQQVTLSCSPISGHRSVSWYQQTPGQGLQFLFEYFSETQRNKGNFPGRFSGRQFSNSRSEMNVSTLELGDSALYLCASSSGDRISYEQYFGPGTRLTVT.

This sequence joins TRBV4-2 and TRBJ2-2; the D gene is possibly TRBD1 (6 bases). CDR1 and CDR2 from the germline V gene are LGHNA and YNFKEQ. V lost 1 base and J lost 2, with 8 bases in between. The CDR3 totals 15 residues. CDR3: CASSQGTANTGELFF. Here the CDR3 DNA reads TGTGCCAGCAGCCAAGGGACAGCCAACACCGGGGAGCTGTTTTTT.

This chain connects TRBV5-1 to TRBJ2-3; TRBD2 is a possible D gene (5 bases). Trimming pared 2 bases from V and 2 bases from J, leaving 12 bases between. Germline CDR1 SGHRS, CDR2 YFSETQ. The CDR3 covers 15 residues. The CDR3 protein is CASSLIGENTDTQYF. The CDR3 coding sequence is TGCGCCAGCAGCTTAATTGGGGAGAACACAGATACGCAGTATTTT.

The V gene is TRBV14, the J gene TRBJ2-7, with 7 bases lining up with TRBD1. This CDR3 region has 13 residues. CDR1 SGHDN and CDR2 FVKESK come from the germline V gene. J lost 0 bases, V lost 7 bases, and 3 bases had no gene match. The CDR3 DNA reads as TGTGCCAGCATGGGACAGAGCTCCTACGAGCAGTACTTC. Protein: CASMGQSSYEQYF.

This chain connects TRBV30 to TRBJ1-2; TRBD1 matches at 8 bases. Germline loops: CDR1 GTSNPN, CDR2 SVGIG (reference sequence). The CDR3 totals 12 residues. V dropped 4 bases and J dropped 6; count of bases not matched to a gene: 4. This chain's CDR3 is CAWTGGANGYTF. The CDR3 DNA follows: TGTGCCTGGACAGGGGGCGCGAATGGCTACACCTTC.

V gene TRBV5-1 combines with J gene TRBJ2-3; D remains ambiguous. V gave up 0 bases and J gave up 0 bases, with 5 bases separating them. The CDR3 runs 14 residues. Looked up from germline, CDR1 is SGHRS and CDR2 is YFSETQ. For the CDR3, the DNA is TGCGCCAGCAGCTTGGCCCCTAGCACAGATACGCAGTATTTT. Translation: CASSLAPSTDTQYF.